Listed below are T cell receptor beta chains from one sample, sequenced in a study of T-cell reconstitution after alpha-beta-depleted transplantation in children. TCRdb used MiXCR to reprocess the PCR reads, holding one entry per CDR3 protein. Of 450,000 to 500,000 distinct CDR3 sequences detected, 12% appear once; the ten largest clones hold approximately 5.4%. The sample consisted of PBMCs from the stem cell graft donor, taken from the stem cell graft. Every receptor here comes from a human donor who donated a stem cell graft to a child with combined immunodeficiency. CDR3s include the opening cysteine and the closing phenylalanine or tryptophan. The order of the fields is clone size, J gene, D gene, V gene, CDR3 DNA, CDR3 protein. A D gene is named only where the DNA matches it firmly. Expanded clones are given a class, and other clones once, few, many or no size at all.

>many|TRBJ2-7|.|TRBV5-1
TGCGCCAGCAGCTTGGCCGGCGGGACCTTCTCCTACGAGCAGTACTTC
CASSLAGGTFSYEQYF
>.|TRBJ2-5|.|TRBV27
TGTGCCAGCCGGGACATCGGATCGTACCAAGAGACCCAGTACTTC
CASRDIGSYQETQYF
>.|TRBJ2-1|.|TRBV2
TGTGCCAGCAGTGAAGCGCTTTCCAAGGGTCTGTTCTTC
CASSEALSKGLFF
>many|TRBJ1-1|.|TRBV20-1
TGCAGTGCTACCTCGACAGGCATCCGTGAAGCTTTCTTT
CSATSTGIREAFF
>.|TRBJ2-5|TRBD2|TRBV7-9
TGTGCCAGCAGCTTACCGACTAGCAGGGAGACCCAGTACTTC
CASSLPTSRETQYF
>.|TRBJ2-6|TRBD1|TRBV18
TGTGCCAGCTCACCACTGGGACAGGGATCTGGGGCCAACGTCCTGACTTTC
CASSPLGQGSGANVLTF
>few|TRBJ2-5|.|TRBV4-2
TGTGCCAGCAGCCAAGAAGTCCGGGTGGGTGGGTACCAAGAGACCCAGTACTTC
CASSQEVRVGGYQETQYF
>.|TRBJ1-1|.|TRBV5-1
TGCGCCAGCAGCTTGGAAAGGGTAAACACTGAAGCTTTCTTT
CASSLERVNTEAFF
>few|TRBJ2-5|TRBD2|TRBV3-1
TGTGCCAGCAGCCAATATCTAGCGGGAGGGAGTGTGTACCAAGAGACCCAGTACTTC
CASSQYLAGGSVYQETQYF
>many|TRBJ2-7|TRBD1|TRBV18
TGTGCCAGCTCACCACCGGGACAGGGATACGAGCAGTACTTC
CASSPPGQGYEQYF
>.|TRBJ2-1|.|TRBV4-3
TGCGCCAGCAGCCAACCAGGAGCCAATGAGCAGTTCTTC
CASSQPGANEQFF
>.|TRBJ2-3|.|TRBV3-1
TGTGCCAGCAGCCAAGATACGGGGCCAGATACGCAGTATTTT
CASSQDTGPDTQYF
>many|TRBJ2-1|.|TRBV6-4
TGTGCCAGCAGTAGGACACTTTACAATGAGCAGTTCTTC
CASSRTLYNEQFF
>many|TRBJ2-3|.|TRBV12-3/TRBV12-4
TGTGCCAGCAGCCAGAGGGGTGGAGAGAATACGCAGTATTTT
CASSQRGGENTQYF
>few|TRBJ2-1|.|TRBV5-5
TGTGCCAGCAGCTTGGGTGTCCAACCAGTCAATGAGCAGTTCTTC
CASSLGVQPVNEQFF
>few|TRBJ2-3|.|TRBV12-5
TGTGCTAGTGGCCCACCGACCGGCACAGATACGCAGTATTTT
CASGPPTGTDTQYF